One and the same sample provided the 26 T cell receptor beta chains below, sequenced in a study of blood T cell repertoires in COVID-19. The table came from immunoSEQ multiplex PCR; TCRdb's copy has only in-frame clones and leaves some out. The sample holds roughly 49,000 clones, roughly two thirds seen once. Sequenced sample: peripheral blood. These receptors were obtained from a woman between 65 and 79 years old with acute or convalescent COVID-19.

The chain has TRBV28 and TRBJ1-5; D unresolved. The V end lost 3 bases, the J end lost 5 bases, and 5 bases lay between the germline ends. Germline CDR1 reads MDHEN; CDR2 reads SYDVKM. This CDR3 region has 12 residues. The CDR3 DNA reads as TGTGCCAGCAGTTTTAGTCATCAGCCCCAGCATTTT. It yields the protein CASSFSHQPQHF. Based on the CDR3 plus reference TRBV28 and TRBJ1-5, the full variable domain is DVKVTQSSRYLVKRTGEKVFLECVQDMDHENMFWYRQDPGLGLRLIYFSYDVKMKEKGDIPEGYSVSREKKERFSLILESASTNQTSMYLCASSFSHQPQHFGDGTRLSIL.

This clone was detected only once. The chain is built from TRBV5-1 and TRBJ2-2; TRBD1 is a possible D gene (6 bases). The CDR3 consists of 13 residues. In germline, CDR1 is SGHRS, CDR2 YFSETQ. V was cut by 4 bases and J by 7 bases, with 11 bases left in between. In DNA, the CDR3 is TGCGCCAGCAGCACCAGGACAGTCGGGGAGCTGTTTTTT. It translates to CASSTRTVGELFF. Looking up the rest from reference TRBV5-1 and TRBJ2-2 gives the full variable domain: KAGVTQTPRYLIKTRGQQVTLSCSPISGHRSVSWYQQTPGQGLQFLFEYFSETQRNKGNFPGRFSGRQFSNSRSEMNVSTLELGDSALYLCASSTRTVGELFFGEGSRLTVL.

A few counts support this clone. V and J are TRBV2 and TRBJ1-5; 7 bases are a match to TRBD1. The trim removed 5 bases at V and 5 bases at J, leaving 6 bases unmatched. Germline-derived CDR1 and CDR2 are SNHLY and FYNNEI. The CDR3 sequence is 14 residues long. The DNA for the CDR3 is TGTGCCAGCAGTTTCGGACAGGATTATCAGCCCCAGCATTTT. Amino acids: CASSFGQDYQPQHF.

The gene calls are TRBV6-5 and TRBJ1-1; the match to TRBD1 covers 7 bases. CDR1 is MNHEY and CDR2 is SVGAGI in the germline V gene. This CDR3 region has 11 residues. V was clipped by 6 bases and J by 11 bases; unmatched bases: 6. CDR3 DNA sequence: TGTGCCAGCAGGACCGGGACAGTGGCTTTCTTT. It yields the protein CASRTGTVAFF.

The rearrangement uses TRBV30 and TRBJ2-5; TRBD2 matches at 14 bases. The CDR3 is 17 residues long. V lost 2 bases and J lost 5; bases outside the gene matches: 10. Germline CDR1 is GTSNPN and CDR2 is SVGIG (reference sequence). The CDR3 spells CAWSLPRLAGGVETQYF. The CDR3 nucleotides are TGTGCCTGGAGTCTCCCCCGACTAGCGGGAGGGGTCGAGACCCAGTACTTC.

V gene TRBV30 combines with J gene TRBJ1-4; D call uncertain. Trimming cost V 0 bases and J 3 bases, with 5 bases left between them. The CDR3 totals 13 residues. Germline CDR1 GTSNPN, CDR2 SVGIG (reference sequence). As DNA, the CDR3 is TGTGCCTGGAGTGTGAGGCCTAATGAAAAACTGTTTTTT. This sequence encodes CAWSVRPNEKLFF.

The V call is TRBV5-1, the J call TRBJ1-4; TRBD1 agrees at 8 bases. Losses at the gene ends were 3 bases for V and 8 bases for J; bases not matched to a gene: 12. Germline V gene sequence: CDR1 SGHRS, CDR2 YFSETQ. The CDR3 runs 16 residues. CDR3 in amino acids: CASSSTRTGTEEKLFF. CDR3 in DNA: TGCGCCAGCAGCTCTACTCGGACAGGGACGGAAGAAAAACTGTTTTTT. Drawing the rest from reference TRBV5-1 and TRBJ1-4, the complete variable domain is KAGVTQTPRYLIKTRGQQVTLSCSPISGHRSVSWYQQTPGQGLQFLFEYFSETQRNKGNFPGRFSGRQFSNSRSEMNVSTLELGDSALYLCASSSTRTGTEEKLFFGSGTQLSVL.

CDR3 protein: CASSPGLAADTQYF. The CDR3 coding sequence is TGTGCCAGCAGTCCGGGACTAGCAGCAGATACGCAGTATTTT. The chain joins TRBV6-5 to TRBJ2-3, with 9 bases aligning to TRBD2. CDR3 size: 14 residues. V shed 5 bases and J 4 bases; nucleotides not matched to a gene: 4. Germline assignment: CDR1 MNHEY and CDR2 SVGAGI.

The chain combines TRBV5-4 with TRBJ1-2; no clear D gene. With 5 bases removed from V and 7 bases from J, the gap between germline ends came to 12 bases. Germline V gene sequence: CDR1 SGHNT, CDR2 YYREEE (reference sequence). This CDR3 contains 12 residues. CDR3 nucleotides: TGTGCCAGCAGTTCCCAGGAACTTGGCTACACCTTC. The encoded protein is CASSSQELGYTF.

This chain links TRBV4-1 with TRBJ2-5; D perhaps matches TRBD2 (6 bases). The V gene's germline CDR1 is MGHRA and CDR2 YSYEKL. Trimming took 4 bases from V and 2 from J, leaving 8 bases between them. CDR3 length equals 13 residues. CDR3 bases: TGCGCCAGCAGCCGCGGGGTTCAAGAGACCCAGTACTTC. It codes for CASSRGVQETQYF.

The chain is built from TRBV28 and TRBJ2-5, with D tentatively TRBD1 (6 bases). This CDR3 has 19 residues. V lost 4 bases and J lost 1, with 25 bases in between. Germline CDR1 is MDHEN and CDR2 is SYDVKM. The CDR3 nucleotides read TGTGCCAGCAGTTCCACCGGCGGACAGTCAGTCCCCCTCCAAGAGACCCAGTACTTC. It translates to CASSSTGGQSVPLQETQYF.

The rearrangement joins TRBV28 to TRBJ1-1, with TRBD1 matching over 8 bases. The J segment lost 1 base and the V segment lost 5 bases, leaving 6 bases of the junction unmatched. Germline CDR1 is MDHEN and CDR2 is SYDVKM. This CDR3 spans 15 amino acids. This CDR3 is CASSLPGTGNTEAFF. In DNA, the CDR3 is TGTGCCAGCAGTCTTCCCGGGACAGGGAACACTGAAGCTTTCTTT.

The rearrangement uses TRBV9 and TRBJ2-5; D possibly corresponds to TRBD2 (6 bases). Trimming took 4 bases from V and 5 from J, leaving 18 bases between them. There are 15 residues in the CDR3. Per germline, CDR1 SGDLS and CDR2 YYNGEE. The CDR3 sequence: CASSLSPSGGETQYF. The CDR3 coding sequence is TGTGCCAGCAGCCTGAGCCCCAGTGGGGGGGAGACCCAGTACTTC.

The V call is TRBV5-1, the J call TRBJ2-3, with 9 bases fitting TRBD1. Trimming took 0 bases from V and 4 from J; bases not matched to a gene: 9. The length of the CDR3 is 17 residues. CDR1 is SGHRS and CDR2 is YFSETQ in the germline V gene. The CDR3 region has the DNA TGCGCCAGCAGCTTGGGGGCCGGGACAGGGTACGCAGATACGCAGTATTTT. Residues: CASSLGAGTGYADTQYF.

This chain joins TRBV6-6 and TRBJ1-3; possibly TRBD1 for D (6 bases). In germline, CDR1 is MNHNY, CDR2 SVGAGI (reference sequence). The CDR3 length is 15 residues. V was cut by 2 bases and J by 3 bases, with 11 bases left in between. The CDR3 region is CASSYIQGYGNTIYF. The CDR3 DNA follows: TGTGCCAGCAGTTACATACAGGGTTATGGAAACACCATATATTTT.

J is TRBJ2-3 and V is TRBV6-2 or TRBV6-3; possibly TRBD1 for D (5 bases). CDR3 length: 15 amino acids. V was shortened by 2 bases and J by 6 bases, with 15 bases between the two germline ends. Germline lookup yields CDR1 MNHEY and CDR2 SVGEGT. Written as DNA, the CDR3 is TGTGCCAGCAGTTACGAGGCAGGGAATCCGGATACGCAGTATTTT. This sequence encodes CASSYEAGNPDTQYF.

This clone was detected only once. The chain links TRBV27 to TRBJ1-4, with 7 bases that match TRBD1. The CDR3 sequence is 13 residues long. Looked up from germline, CDR1 is MNHEY and CDR2 is SMNVEV (reference sequence). Trimming at V came to 6 bases and at J to 8 bases, leaving 6 bases not matched to a gene. In DNA, the CDR3 is TGTGCCAGCAGAACGACAGGGATAGAAAAACTGTTTTTT. Its protein is CASRTTGIEKLFF.

The chain is built from TRBV5-6 and TRBJ2-2, with D perhaps matching TRBD2 (6 bases). The CDR3 loop spans 16 amino acids. V lost 7 bases and J lost 6, with 22 bases in between. Germline loops: CDR1 SGHDT, CDR2 YYEEEE. The CDR3 protein is CASSRTGDRVAGELFF. The CDR3 bases are TGTGCCAGCTCCCGGACGGGGGATCGGGTTGCCGGGGAGCTGTTTTTT.

The chain is built from TRBV3-1 (or the pseudogene TRBV3-2) and TRBJ1-2, with D maybe TRBD1 (5 bases). Per the germline V gene, CDR1 is LGHDT and CDR2 is YNNKEL (reference sequence). V lost 1 base, J lost 7 bases, and 19 bases lay in between. The CDR3 runs 16 residues. CDR3 loop: CASSQAWARADFGYTF. CDR3 nucleotides: TGTGCCAGCAGCCAAGCCTGGGCCAGGGCTGATTTTGGCTACACCTTC.

The CDR3 region has the DNA TGTGCCAGCTGGAGTCCGGGACAGAACTATGGCTACACCTTC. Amino acid sequence: CASWSPGQNYGYTF. This chain links TRBV28 with TRBJ1-2; 7 bases are shared with TRBD1. The CDR3 runs to 14 residues. Germline V lookup: CDR1 MDHEN, CDR2 SYDVKM. J was trimmed by 2 bases and V by 8 bases; bases with no gene match: 8.

The V and J genes are TRBV18 and TRBJ2-1, with 7 bases fitting TRBD1. Germline CDR1 reads KGHSH; CDR2 reads LQKENI. The CDR3 length is 15 residues. V lost 2 bases, J lost 6 bases, and 7 bases stayed unmatched. The CDR3 loop is CASSPEQGSANEQFF. The CDR3 nucleotides read TGTGCCAGCTCACCAGAACAGGGGTCGGCCAATGAGCAGTTCTTC. Filled out from reference TRBV18 and TRBJ2-1, the complete variable domain reads NAGVMQNPRHLVRRRGQEARLRCSPMKGHSHVYWYRQLPEEGLKFMVYLQKENIIDESGMPKERFSAEFPKEGPSILRIQQVVRGDSAAYFCASSPEQGSANEQFFGPGTRLTVL.

This clone appeared a few times. Written as DNA, the CDR3 is TGTGCCAGCAGCCAAGACGGGGGGGCTGGGGCACCCCTCCACTTT. Protein product: CASSQDGGAGAPLHF. The gene calls are TRBV3-1 (or the pseudogene TRBV3-2) and TRBJ1-6, with D tentatively TRBD1 (6 bases). The CDR3 consists of 15 residues. Germline CDR1 LGHDT, CDR2 YNNKEL (reference sequence). The V gene lost 0 bases and the J gene lost 11 bases, with 14 bases spanning the gap.

The chain is built from TRBV6-2 or TRBV6-3 and TRBJ1-5; TRBD1 matches at 7 bases. Per germline, CDR1 MNHEY and CDR2 SVGEGT. The CDR3 contains 15 residues. Trimming removed 2 bases from V and 3 bases from J; junction bases left unmatched: 4. The CDR3 DNA sequence: TGTGCCAGCAGTTACGCGGGACAGCACAATCAGCCCCAGCATTTT. Translating it yields CASSYAGQHNQPQHF.

The sample holds a few counts of this clone. V and J are TRBV5-1 and TRBJ2-7; 7 nucleotides line up with TRBD2. This CDR3 is 16 amino acids long. V shed 3 bases, J shed 2 bases, and the junction held 11 bases outside the gene matches. CDR1 is SGHRS, CDR2 YFSETQ, per germline. The CDR3 region is CASSYLGGRATYEQYF. Here the CDR3 DNA reads TGCGCCAGCAGCTACCTCGGTGGGAGGGCCACCTACGAGCAGTACTTC.

This clone was observed a handful of times. The rearrangement joins TRBV7-2 to TRBJ1-4; 7 bases are a match to TRBD1. CDR3 length: 14 residues. The germline CDR1 and CDR2 sequences are SGHTA and FQGNSA. The ends lost 5 bases at V and 5 bases at J; junction bases unmatched: 5. This CDR3 is CASSRTGSNEKLFF. CDR3 sequence (DNA): TGTGCCAGCAGCCGGACAGGCTCAAATGAAAAACTGTTTTTT.

The chain has TRBV28 and TRBJ1-2; 7 positions agree with TRBD1. The J segment lost 2 bases and the V segment lost 1 base, leaving 4 bases of the junction unmatched. CDR1 MDHEN and CDR2 SYDVKM come from the germline V gene. This CDR3 has 15 residues. The CDR3, as DNA: TGTGCCAGCAGTTTATCCGGCAGGGGGAACTATGGCTACACCTTC. Translation: CASSLSGRGNYGYTF.